The 9 T cell receptor beta chains below come from one sample, sequenced in a study of regulatory T cells in long-lasting Graves disease (dated by TCRdb to the early 2020s). Library construction relied on multiplex PCR. The reads were generated on an Illumina HiSeq 4000. TCR beta libraries were built with iRepertoire HTBI primers and Arm-PCR amplification of CDR3 regions. TCRdb passed the public sequencing reads through fastp at Q25 and MiXCR, retaining productive beta sequences. Merged by CDR3 protein, the rows form single entries marked with the most common genes and DNA. This sample lists hundreds of thousands of distinct CDR3 sequences; 13% were detected once. The ten largest make up under 10% of the sample. Per the publication, the time point label means: newly diagnosed GD, antithyroid drugs for less than 3 months. For both TCR sequencing and RNA sequencing, RNA was extracted from PBMCs using TRIzol.

The sample also formed part of further work on T cells in Graves' hyperthyroidism and ophthalmopathy.

The material sequenced was peripheral blood mononuclear cells (PBMCs), taken at new diagnosis, from a patient treated with antithyroid drugs. The receptors originated from a young man with Graves disease. Donor details come from another sample of the same person, matched by shared clones.

In this sample, this clonotype turned up many times. The rearrangement joins TRBV20-1 to TRBJ2-3, with 10 bases fitting TRBD2. Germline V gene sequence: CDR1 DFQATT, CDR2 SNEGSKA (reference sequence). The CDR3 covers 15 residues. J lost 0 bases, V lost 7 bases, and 7 bases had no gene match. The CDR3 DNA sequence: TGCAGTGTCAGGACTAGCGGAGCTAGCACAGATACGCAGTATTTT. This sequence encodes CSVRTSGASTDTQYF.

The genes are TRBV28 and TRBJ2-1; 9 nucleotides align to TRBD2. TRBJ2-5 matches the DNA end more closely, so the J call is doubtful. The CDR3 is 13 residues long. The germline V gene encodes CDR1 MDHEN and CDR2 SYDVKM. The CDR3 DNA sequence: TGTGCCAGCAGTTTCACGGGACTAGCCTCCCAGTACTTC. The encoded protein is CASSFTGLASQYF.

This clonotype was counted at least ten times. CDR3 DNA: TGCAGCGTTGTACAGGCAAGCACAGATACGCAGTATTTT. This translates into CSVVQASTDTQYF. This chain uses TRBV29-1 with TRBJ2-3, with D possibly being TRBD1 (5 bases). V was cut by 4 bases and J by 0 bases, with 8 bases left in between. The CDR3 loop spans 13 amino acids. Per the germline V gene, CDR1 is SQVTM and CDR2 is ANQGSEA.

This clonotype has ten or more counts. The chain combines TRBV11-2 with TRBJ1-3; 8 nucleotides align to TRBD1. The V gene's germline CDR1 is SGHAT and CDR2 FQNNGV. Germline trimming cut 4 bases from V and 0 bases from J; bases unmatched to any gene: 14. The CDR3 consists of 19 residues. Here the CDR3 reads CASSSGTLGQGPSGNTIYF. In DNA form, the CDR3 reads TGTGCCAGCAGCTCCGGAACCCTCGGACAGGGACCCTCTGGAAACACCATATATTTT.

This clonotype showed up many times. The CDR3 DNA reads as TGCGCCAGCAGCCAAGTATCGCGGGTTGGGGGACAGCCCCAGCATTTT. Encoded protein: CASSQVSRVGGQPQHF. The J gene is TRBJ1-5, the V gene TRBV4-1; a weak D match, TRBD1 (5 bases). Trimming took off 1 base at V and 7 bases at J, with 17 bases between the two ends. Germline V gene sequence: CDR1 MGHRA, CDR2 YSYEKL. This CDR3 region has 16 residues.

This clonotype appeared many times. The chain uses TRBV20-1 and TRBJ2-2; 12 nucleotides match TRBD2. This CDR3 has 17 amino acids. Trimming took 3 bases from V and 6 from J; bases not matched to a gene: 11. Germline V gives CDR1 DFQATT, CDR2 SNEGSKA (reference sequence). The CDR3 coding sequence is TGCAGTGCTAGGCAGCTAGCGGGAGGGGGTGAGGCCGGGGAGCTGTTTTTT. Its translation is CSARQLAGGGEAGELFF.

The J gene is TRBJ2-1, the V gene TRBV25-1; TRBD2 agrees at 7 bases. There are 16 residues in the CDR3. V was pared by 1 base and J by 3 bases, with 6 bases of the junction left unmatched. Germline V lookup: CDR1 MGHDK, CDR2 SYGVNS. This CDR3 is CASSEFGGRLYNEQFF. Here the CDR3 DNA reads TGTGCCAGCAGTGAATTTGGCGGGAGACTCTACAATGAGCAGTTCTTC.

The chain combines TRBV15 with TRBJ2-7, with D perhaps assigned TRBD1 or TRBD2 (5 bases each). The CDR3 contains 14 residues. Trimming took off 5 bases at V and 2 bases at J, with 13 bases between the two ends. Germline loops: CDR1 LNHNV, CDR2 YYDKDF (reference sequence). CDR3 DNA: TGTGCCACCAGCCGGTGGGACGGCACCTACGAGCAGTACTTC. Translating it yields CATSRWDGTYEQYF. Drawing the rest from reference TRBV15 and TRBJ2-7, the complete variable domain is DAMVIQNPRYQVTQFGKPVTLSCSQTLNHNVMYWYQQKSSQAPKLLFHYYDKDFNNEADTPDNFQSRRPNTSFCFLDIRSPGLGDTAMYLCATSRWDGTYEQYFGPGTRLTVT.

Turning to this clonotype: One end of the junction fails to match germline, which may point to a read error. The gene calls are TRBV20-1 and TRBJ2-4; 14 bases match TRBD2. The DNA matches TRBJ2-1 better at its end, which makes the J call doubtful. The CDR3 totals 16 residues. Germline V CDR1 and CDR2: DFQATT, SNEGSKA (reference sequence). In DNA, the CDR3 is TGCAGTGCTTGGGGACTAGCGGGAGCGTTGGGTAATGGGCAGTTCTTC. Encoded protein: CSAWGLAGALGNGQFF.